The clone carrying this TCR beta chain was seen a few times. Antigen specificity is unknown. The entry originates in a study of early T cells in non-severe SARS-CoV-2 infection. Study-wide results and caveats: Matching against VDJdb likely underestimated virus-specific expansions, favoring anti-spike CD8.

The CDR3 totals 13 residues. Trimming cost V 4 bases and J 5 bases, with 11 bases left between them. Germline CDR1 MNHNS, CDR2 SASEGT. MiXCR was run by TCRdb on the 5' RACE reads, yielding one entry per CDR3 protein. This sample has tens of thousands of distinct CDR3 sequences, with nearly 10% found just once. What was sequenced was whole blood. The V call is TRBV6-1, the J call TRBJ1-1, with D possibly matching TRBD1 (6 bases). The receptor was derived from an adult who was a healthcare worker with PCR-confirmed SARS-CoV-2 infection or an uninfected control (not recorded which). The CDR3: CASSGTDRTEAFF. CDR3 in DNA: TGTGCCAGCAGTGGTACCGACAGGACTGAAGCTTTCTTT.